This T cell receptor beta chain originates from a study of cytomegalovirus exposure and HLA in healthy donors. The primer mix had 60 Vbeta and 13 Jbeta primers. Generated by immunoSEQ multiplex PCR, the TCRdb table keeps only in-frame clones and is missing some. The data show 150,000 or so clones, over 65% seen once. The sample comprised PBMCs. This receptor was identified in a middle-aged man in good health and CMV-seropositive.

The CDR3 nucleotides are TGCGCCAGCAGCCTAGGAGGCAGCCAGTATAGCAATCAGCCCCAGCATTTT. It codes for CASSLGGSQYSNQPQHF. This chain links TRBV4-1 with TRBJ1-5; D is undetermined. Germline values: CDR1 MGHRA, CDR2 YSYEKL. The CDR3 contains 17 residues. The ends were cut back, 4 bases at V and 0 bases at J, with 16 bases in the middle.